The next 25 T cell receptor beta chains were all read from a single sample in a study of blood T cell repertoires in COVID-19. Only in-frame clones appear in the TCRdb table, and some are missing; sequencing was by immunoSEQ multiplex PCR. Of under 300,000 clones listed, about 88% are singletons. Sequenced material: peripheral blood. These receptors were collected from a woman aged 70-85 years with active or convalescent COVID-19.

This chain uses TRBV9 with TRBJ2-2, with 7 bases aligning to TRBD2. V lost 7 bases, J lost 2 bases, and 14 bases stayed unmatched. Germline V lookup: CDR1 SGDLS, CDR2 YYNGEE. The CDR3 spans 17 residues. The CDR3 DNA reads as TGTGCCAGCGGAAGGAGCCCAGCGGGGACCAACACCGGGGAGCTGTTTTTT. Translation gives CASGRSPAGTNTGELFF.

J is TRBJ1-6 and V is TRBV15; D is ambiguous. CDR1 LNHNV and CDR2 YYDKDF come from the germline V gene (reference sequence). V lost 0 bases and J lost 0, with 9 bases in between. There are 17 residues in the CDR3. The CDR3 loop is CATSRDPLSSYNSPLHF. The CDR3 DNA is TGTGCCACCAGCAGAGATCCGCTCAGCTCCTATAATTCACCCCTCCACTTT.

The genes are TRBV7-3 and TRBJ1-1; TRBD1 matches at 7 bases. The CDR3 length is 13 residues. Germline CDR1 SGHTA, CDR2 FQGTGA. The V gene end was trimmed by 5 bases and the J gene end by 4 bases; junction bases not matched to a gene: 4. This CDR3 reads CASSAGTATEAFF. The CDR3 DNA reads TGTGCCAGCAGCGCCGGGACAGCCACTGAAGCTTTCTTT.

The chain couples TRBV6-5 to TRBJ1-5; D may be TRBD1 (5 bases). Between the trimmed V and J ends, which lost 6 bases and 1 base, there was a span of 10 bases. CDR3 length: 14 residues. From germline, CDR1 is MNHEY and CDR2 SVGAGI. The CDR3 region is CASRGYRSNQPQHF. In DNA form, the CDR3 reads TGTGCCAGCAGGGGGTACAGGAGCAATCAGCCCCAGCATTTT.

V gene TRBV7-8 combines with J gene TRBJ1-4; 8 positions match TRBD1. J was trimmed by 6 bases and V by 4 bases; bases with no gene match: 7. The CDR3 sequence is 15 residues long. CDR1 is SGHVS and CDR2 is FQNEAQ in the germline V gene. In DNA form, the CDR3 reads TGTGCCAGCAGCTGGAAGTTGACAGGGGATGAAAAACTGTTTTTT. It yields the protein CASSWKLTGDEKLFF.

This chain connects TRBV10-1 to TRBJ2-1; TRBD2 matches 13 bases. The CDR3 runs to 19 residues. Germline loops: CDR1 WNHNN, CDR2 SYGVQD (reference sequence). After removal of 2 bases from V and 3 bases from J, the junction contained 10 bases not matched to a gene. The CDR3 bases are TGCGCCAGCAGTGAGGACAGGCTCGGGACTAGCGGGGTCTACAATGAGCAGTTCTTC. It is translated as CASSEDRLGTSGVYNEQFF.

DNA of the CDR3: TGCGCCAGCAGTCATGGACAGGGGTTTGAAGCTTTCTTT. The encoded protein is CASSHGQGFEAFF. The J gene is TRBJ1-1, the V gene TRBV23-1, with 9 nucleotides matching TRBD1. TRBV23-1 is an ORF, with its function uncertain. This CDR3 is built from 13 residues. V lost 3 bases, J lost 7 bases, and 3 bases stayed unmatched.

This clone was observed a single time. This chain links TRBV23-1 with TRBJ1-3; tentatively, D is TRBD1 (5 bases). TRBV23-1 is an ORF, and what it does is uncertain. CDR3 size: 19 residues. V was shortened by 1 base and J by 0 bases, with 19 bases between the two germline ends. The CDR3 sequence: CASSQCNRPDSHSGNTIYF. The CDR3 nucleotides are TGCGCCAGCAGTCAATGTAATCGTCCTGACAGTCACTCTGGAAACACCATATATTTT.

DNA for the CDR3: TGTGCCAGCAGACCACAGGGGGGGCAAGAGACCCAGTACTTC. This gives the protein CASRPQGGQETQYF. The V and J genes are TRBV3-1 (or the pseudogene TRBV3-2) and TRBJ2-5; D possibly corresponds to TRBD1 (8 bases). From germline, CDR1 is LGHDT and CDR2 YNNKEL (reference sequence). Between the trimmed V and J ends, which lost 6 bases and 2 bases, there was a span of 13 bases. The CDR3 runs 14 residues.

V gene TRBV5-1 combines with J gene TRBJ2-5; D gene ambiguous. The CDR3 loop spans 13 amino acids. CDR1 is SGHRS, CDR2 YFSETQ, per germline. With 1 base removed from V and 4 bases from J, the gap between germline ends came to 8 bases. The CDR3 protein is CASSLWSGETQYF. The CDR3 coding sequence is TGCGCCAGCAGCTTGTGGTCGGGAGAGACCCAGTACTTC.

This chain links TRBV2 with TRBJ1-3; 7 bases align to TRBD1. Germline values: CDR1 SNHLY, CDR2 FYNNEI. The J segment lost 0 bases and the V segment lost 3 bases, leaving 5 bases of the junction unmatched. There are 16 residues in the CDR3. The CDR3: CASSEWDSISGNTIYF. The CDR3 nucleotides are TGTGCCAGCAGTGAGTGGGACAGTATCTCTGGAAACACCATATATTTT.

The chain recombines TRBV6-5 with TRBJ1-1, with D perhaps matching TRBD1 (6 bases). Germline CDR1 reads MNHEY; CDR2 reads SVGAGI. V lost 7 bases and J 1 base, leaving 13 bases between the germline ends. The CDR3 has 14 residues. The CDR3 spells CASKPWTANTEAFF. In DNA form, the CDR3 reads TGTGCCAGCAAACCCTGGACAGCGAACACTGAAGCTTTCTTT.

This chain connects TRBV7-2 to TRBJ2-3; the D is unclear. The V gene's germline CDR1 is SGHTA and CDR2 FQGNSA. This CDR3 region has 13 residues. Trimming stripped 3 bases from V and 0 bases from J, with 4 bases between. CDR3 sequence reads: CASSFGSTDTQYF. The CDR3 DNA follows: TGTGCCAGCAGCTTCGGGAGCACAGATACGCAGTATTTT.

The rearrangement joins TRBV7-9 to TRBJ1-2; TRBD1 matches 10 bases. This CDR3 region has 16 residues. Trimming cost V 2 bases and J 4 bases; bases outside gene matches: 7. CDR1 and CDR2 from the germline V gene are SEHNR and FQNEAQ (reference sequence). CDR3 nucleotides: TGTGCCAGCAGCTTATCTTGGACAGGGGGATCCTATGGCTACACCTTC. It is translated as CASSLSWTGGSYGYTF. The full variable domain, rest sourced from reference TRBV7-9 and TRBJ1-2, is DTGVSQNPRHKITKRGQNVTFRCDPISEHNRLYWYRQTLGQGPEFLTYFQNEAQLEKSRLLSDRFSAERPKGSFSTLEIQRTEQGDSAMYLCASSLSWTGGSYGYTFGSGTRLTVV.

In its sample, this clone was seen once. The chain carries TRBV5-6 and TRBJ1-2; 10 bases line up with TRBD1. This CDR3 comprises 14 residues. Losses at the gene ends were 4 bases for V and 4 bases for J; bases not matched to a gene: 4. In germline, CDR1 is SGHDT, CDR2 YYEEEE. CDR3 nucleotides: TGTGCCAGCAGCCTGGGACAGGGGAGCTATGGCTACACCTTC. It codes for CASSLGQGSYGYTF.

As concerns this clone: At one boundary the junction diverges from the germline segment, which might be a read error. This rearrangement joins TRBV15 to TRBJ2-3, with D possibly being TRBD1 (5 bases). The CDR3 totals 14 residues. Looked up from germline, CDR1 is LNHNV and CDR2 is YYDKDF (reference sequence). In nucleotides, the CDR3 is TGTGCCACCAGGCGACAGTCAAGCAAAGATACGCAGTATTTT. Translating it yields CATRRQSSKDTQYF. The full variable domain, completed using reference TRBV15 and TRBJ2-3, is DAMVIQNPRYQVTQFGKPVTLSCSQTLNHNVMYWYQQKSSQAPKLLFHYYDKDFNNEADTPDNFQSRRPNTSFCFLDIRSPGLGDTAMYLCATRRQSSKDTQYFGPGTRLTVL.

The gene calls are TRBV9 and TRBJ2-7; D perhaps matches TRBD2 (6 bases). Germline V gene data show CDR1 as SGDLS and CDR2 as YYNGEE. This CDR3 region has 14 residues. V gave up 0 bases and J gave up 2 bases, with 9 bases separating them. CDR3 residues: CASSVGGDAYEQYF. The CDR3 DNA follows: TGTGCCAGCAGCGTAGGGGGGGACGCCTACGAGCAGTACTTC.

This rearrangement joins TRBV14 to TRBJ2-1; the match to TRBD2 covers 12 bases. CDR1 is SGHDN, CDR2 FVKESK, per germline. J gave up 8 bases and V 1 base, and 6 bases lay outside the gene matches. The CDR3 consists of 16 residues. The CDR3: CASSQVRASGGDEQFF. DNA of the CDR3: TGTGCCAGCAGCCAAGTTCGGGCTAGCGGGGGGGATGAGCAGTTCTTC. Filled out from reference TRBV14 and TRBJ2-1, the complete variable domain reads EAGVTQFPSHSVIEKGQTVTLRCDPISGHDNLYWYRRVMGKEIKFLLHFVKESKQDESGMPNNRFLAERTGGTYSTLKVQPAELEDSGVYFCASSQVRASGGDEQFFGPGTRLTVL.

V and J are TRBV6-5 and TRBJ1-4; TRBD1 matches 7 bases. This CDR3 comprises 12 residues. In germline, CDR1 is MNHEY, CDR2 SVGAGI. V shed 10 bases, J shed 5 bases, and the junction held 4 bases outside the gene matches. The CDR3: CATQGGNEKLFF. The CDR3 nucleotides are TGTGCCACCCAGGGGGGCAATGAAAAACTGTTTTTT.

This clone has a count of ten or more. The rearrangement uses TRBV6-5 and TRBJ1-5, with D unclear. Per germline, CDR1 MNHEY and CDR2 SVGAGI. This CDR3 has 13 amino acids. V was pared by 8 bases and J by 5 bases, with 13 bases between. CDR3 nucleotides: TGTGCCAGCGGAGGGCCCCCCGATCAGCCCCAGCATTTT. Protein: CASGGPPDQPQHF.

The chain joins TRBV4-1 to TRBJ2-3; the match to TRBD2 covers 13 bases. The V and J ends lost 1 base and 5 bases, in that order; junction bases with no gene match: 3. The CDR3 extends over 16 amino acids. The V gene's germline CDR1 is MGHRA and CDR2 YSYEKL. The CDR3 DNA reads TGCGCCAGCAGCCAAGGGACTAGCGGGGGTAGAGATACGCAGTATTTT. Protein: CASSQGTSGGRDTQYF.

A single count supports this clone. The gene calls are TRBV7-9 and TRBJ2-1, with TRBD1 identical over 9 bases. J lost 6 bases, V lost 0 bases, and 3 bases had no gene match. The CDR3 sequence is 15 residues long. The germline V gene encodes CDR1 SEHNR and CDR2 FQNEAQ (reference sequence). DNA for the CDR3: TGTGCCAGCAGCTTAGCGGGGACAGGGATCAATGAGCAGTTCTTC. Translation gives CASSLAGTGINEQFF.

The rearrangement joins TRBV24-1 to TRBJ2-7; D not resolved. Trimming shortened V by 3 bases and J by 5 bases, and 16 bases separated the two germline ends. The CDR3 contains 15 residues. Germline lookup yields CDR1 KGHDR and CDR2 SFDVKD. CDR3 sequence: CATSDPNSQGNEQYF. CDR3 DNA sequence: TGTGCCACCAGTGATCCGAACAGCCAAGGCAACGAGCAGTACTTC.

The chain combines TRBV27 with TRBJ2-7, with 8 bases that match TRBD1. This CDR3 region has 15 residues. CDR1 is MNHEY and CDR2 is SMNVEV in the germline V gene (reference sequence). With 4 bases clipped from V and 2 bases from J, the junction kept 7 bases outside the gene matches. The CDR3 nucleotides read TGTGCCAGCAGTTACACAGGGGGGCGAACCTACGAGCAGTACTTC. Translation: CASSYTGGRTYEQYF.

The chain joins TRBV3-1 (or the pseudogene TRBV3-2) to TRBJ2-5, with TRBD1 identical over 10 bases. CDR1 LGHDT and CDR2 YNNKEL come from the germline V gene (reference sequence). V trimming: 2 bases; J trimming: 2 bases; junction bases outside the gene matches: 11. This CDR3 is 18 amino acids long. The CDR3, as DNA: TGTGCCAGCAGCCAACAACGTAGGACAGGGGGTACTCAAGAGACCCAGTACTTC. Translation gives CASSQQRRTGGTQETQYF.